A single sample gave rise to the 3 T cell receptor beta chains below, sequenced in a study of OX40 agonist ivuxolimab in advanced cancers. Produced via immunoSEQ multiplex PCR; TCRdb's table is partial and in-frame only. The sample records almost 70,000 clones, just over 85% being singletons. Sequencing was performed on CD4+ or CD8+ T cells sorted from blood, taken in a trial of the OX40 agonist ivuxolimab. The receptors originated from an adult with an advanced solid tumor such as melanoma, head and neck, liver or kidney cancer.

V is TRBV28 and J is TRBJ1-4; weak D call: TRBD1 (5 bases). Germline CDR1 reads MDHEN; CDR2 reads SYDVKM. Trimming pared 2 bases from V and 7 bases from J, leaving 11 bases between. The CDR3 spans 14 residues. The CDR3 sequence: CASSLGGRTEKLFF. The CDR3 DNA is TGTGCCAGCAGTTTAGGGGGGAGGACTGAAAAACTGTTTTTT. Drawing the rest from reference TRBV28 and TRBJ1-4, the complete variable domain is DVKVTQSSRYLVKRTGEKVFLECVQDMDHENMFWYRQDPGLGLRLIYFSYDVKMKEKGDIPEGYSVSREKKERFSLILESASTNQTSMYLCASSLGGRTEKLFFGSGTQLSVL.

This sequence joins TRBV6-5 and TRBJ2-6; TRBD1 matches at 7 bases. The CDR3 consists of 15 residues. Germline V gives CDR1 MNHEY, CDR2 SVGAGI. J lost 2 bases, V lost 4 bases, and 2 bases had no gene match. CDR3 sequence: CASSLQGPGANVLTF. The CDR3 nucleotides are TGTGCCAGCAGTTTACAGGGGCCTGGGGCCAACGTCCTGACTTTC.

CDR3 in DNA: TGTGCCAGCAGTCAAAACACAGGGAGCTCTGGAAACACCATATATTTT. This translates into CASSQNTGSSGNTIYF. The chain employs TRBV7-8 and TRBJ1-3, with D maybe TRBD1 (6 bases). This CDR3 comprises 16 residues. The V gene's germline CDR1 is SGHVS and CDR2 FQNEAQ. V was clipped by 6 bases and J by 0 bases, with 15 bases between them.